The 20 T cell receptor beta chains listed next were all sequenced from one sample in a study of cytomegalovirus exposure and HLA in healthy donors. Both 60 Vbeta primers and 13 Jbeta primers went into the PCR. The protocol was immunoSEQ multiplex PCR, while the TCRdb copy is restricted to in-frame clones and leaves out a portion. This table holds fewer than 150,000 clones, over 70% found once. Sequencing input: PBMCs. The receptor set was obtained from a man between 40 and 49 years old in good health and CMV-seropositive.

The chain couples TRBV9 to TRBJ2-7; TRBD2 is a possible D gene (5 bases). The germline V gene has CDR1 SGDLS and CDR2 YYNGEE. The CDR3 contains 15 residues. Trimming pared 1 base from V and 7 bases from J, leaving 18 bases between. The CDR3 spells CASSVTGRGGGEQYF. Here the CDR3 DNA reads TGTGCCAGCAGCGTAACGGGCAGAGGAGGTGGGGAGCAGTACTTC.

Remarks on this clone: Relative to the germline gene, one junction end is altered; a read error may explain this. The chain combines TRBV7-9 with TRBJ1-3; no clear D. Germline V gives CDR1 SEHNR, CDR2 FQNEAQ (reference sequence). The CDR3 contains 14 residues. The CDR3 sequence is CSSSSGSSGNTIYF. CDR3 DNA: TGTTCCAGCAGCTCCGGTTCCTCTGGAAACACCATATATTTT.

This clone has only a few counts. The chain recombines TRBV4-3 with TRBJ2-1; 9 positions match TRBD2. Germline-derived CDR1 and CDR2 are LGHNA and YSLEER. The ends lost 4 bases at V and 4 bases at J; junction bases unmatched: 8. The CDR3 has 16 amino acids. The chain's CDR3 is CASSPEAGGPYNEQFF. CDR3 sequence (DNA): TGCGCCAGCAGCCCCGAGGCGGGAGGGCCTTACAATGAGCAGTTCTTC.

The chain has TRBV5-5 and TRBJ1-5; 7 bases map to TRBD1. The length of the CDR3 is 15 residues. The ends lost 0 bases at V and 6 bases at J; junction bases unmatched: 6. CDR1 SGHKS and CDR2 YYEKEE come from the germline V gene (reference sequence). The CDR3 DNA follows: TGTGCCAGCAGCTTGGTGGGGACAGTGGTTCAGCCCCAGCATTTT. Translation: CASSLVGTVVQPQHF.

The chain links TRBV18 to TRBJ1-1; the D gene is possibly TRBD1 (5 bases). V gave up 3 bases and J gave up 1 base, with 12 bases separating them. This CDR3 contains 15 residues. CDR1 and CDR2 (germline): KGHSH, LQKENI. The CDR3, as DNA: TGTGCCAGCTCACCGAAGGGGCTACCGAACACTGAAGCTTTCTTT. This translates into CASSPKGLPNTEAFF.

The chain carries TRBV5-1 and TRBJ2-7; 7 bases are shared with TRBD2. Germline values: CDR1 SGHRS, CDR2 YFSETQ. V lost 1 base to trimming and J lost 2 bases; unmatched junction nucleotides: 6. This CDR3 spans 15 amino acids. The DNA of the CDR3 is TGCGCCAGCAGCTTGAGGGCGGGGGATACCTACGAGCAGTACTTC. This codes for CASSLRAGDTYEQYF. The full variable domain, its missing parts supplied by reference TRBV5-1 and TRBJ2-7, is KAGVTQTPRYLIKTRGQQVTLSCSPISGHRSVSWYQQTPGQGLQFLFEYFSETQRNKGNFPGRFSGRQFSNSRSEMNVSTLELGDSALYLCASSLRAGDTYEQYFGPGTRLTVT.

A single count supports this clone. V and J are TRBV5-4 and TRBJ2-1, with D perhaps matching TRBD2 (5 bases). V was clipped by 2 bases and J by 7 bases, with 7 bases between them. The CDR3 sequence is 12 residues long. Germline V gives CDR1 SGHNT, CDR2 YYREEE (reference sequence). CDR3 bases: TGTGCCAGCAGCTTTGGCGGGAATGAGCAGTTCTTC. It encodes CASSFGGNEQFF.

This chain joins TRBV9 and TRBJ2-3; the D is unclear. Germline CDR1 reads SGDLS; CDR2 reads YYNGEE. V dropped 0 bases and J dropped 9 bases, with 5 bases sitting between them. The CDR3 is made up of 11 amino acids. Here the CDR3 reads CASSVGLTQYF. The CDR3 DNA sequence: TGTGCCAGCAGCGTAGGCCTAACGCAGTATTTT.

The rearrangement uses TRBV19 and TRBJ1-5; D remains ambiguous. V lost 5 bases and J 2 bases, leaving 10 bases between the germline ends. This CDR3 has 14 residues. CDR1 and CDR2 from the germline V gene are LNHDA and SQIVND (reference sequence). The CDR3 here is CASSPAGGNQPQHF. The CDR3 coding sequence is TGTGCCAGTAGTCCGGCCGGGGGCAATCAGCCCCAGCATTTT.

This chain joins TRBV10-3 and TRBJ2-7; 8 bases are shared with TRBD1. The junction had 10 bases not matched to a gene; V was cut back by 5 bases and J by 7 bases. CDR1 is ENHRY and CDR2 is SYGVKD in the germline V gene. This CDR3 is 14 amino acids long. CDR3 bases: TGTGCCATCAGTCAGGGACAGGTCCCGGGAGAGCAGTACTTC. It specifies CAISQGQVPGEQYF.

This clone is a singleton in its sample. The chain employs TRBV4-1 and TRBJ2-7, with no clear D. The germline V gene encodes CDR1 MGHRA and CDR2 YSYEKL. There are 13 residues in the CDR3. V was cut by 3 bases and J by 3 bases, with 9 bases left in between. In DNA form, the CDR3 reads TGCGCCAGCAGCCAGGGCAGATACTACGAGCAGTACTTC. This encodes CASSQGRYYEQYF.

The chain employs TRBV5-4 and TRBJ2-3, with TRBD2 identical over 13 bases. This CDR3 contains 16 residues. V was pared by 5 bases and J by 0 bases, with 3 bases of the junction left unmatched. Germline assignment: CDR1 SGHNT and CDR2 YYREEE (reference sequence). The CDR3, as DNA: TGTGCCAGCAGACTAGCGGGAGGGCCAAGCACAGATACGCAGTATTTT. Its translation is CASRLAGGPSTDTQYF.

The chain uses TRBV29-1 and TRBJ2-1; D is perhaps TRBD2 (5 bases). The CDR3 length is 13 residues. V lost 3 bases to trimming and J lost 4 bases, with 10 bases between them. Looked up from germline, CDR1 is SQVTM and CDR2 is ANQGSEA. Written as DNA, the CDR3 is TGCAGCGTTGAGAAGCGGAGTTACAATGAGCAGTTCTTC. Its translation is CSVEKRSYNEQFF.

V gene TRBV5-4 combines with J gene TRBJ2-2; D uncertain. The V gene lost 4 bases and the J gene lost 2 bases, with 12 bases spanning the gap. The CDR3 runs 15 residues. Germline CDR1 and CDR2: SGHNT and YYREEE (reference sequence). CDR3 nucleotides: TGTGCCAGCAGCCCCGCCCTAGTAAACACCGGGGAGCTGTTTTTT. Protein product: CASSPALVNTGELFF.

The chain carries TRBV29-1 and TRBJ1-4; D possibly corresponds to TRBD1 (5 bases). Looked up from germline, CDR1 is SQVTM and CDR2 is ANQGSEA. The CDR3 has 15 amino acids. The ends were cut back, 5 bases at V and 4 bases at J, with 17 bases in the middle. CDR3 amino acids: CSVHLNQGGNEKLFF. CDR3 sequence (DNA): TGCAGCGTTCATCTAAACCAGGGCGGTAATGAAAAACTGTTTTTT.

The chain carries TRBV9 and TRBJ1-2; TRBD1 matches 11 bases. The trim removed 3 bases at V and 6 bases at J, leaving 10 bases unmatched. Germline CDR1 is SGDLS and CDR2 is YYNGEE. This CDR3 region has 16 residues. Here the CDR3 DNA reads TGTGCCAGCAGCGCAACTGGACAGGGGGCAGTCAATGGCTACACCTTC. It is translated as CASSATGQGAVNGYTF.

The V call is TRBV2, the J call TRBJ2-1; unclear D gene. The germline gives CDR1 SNHLY, CDR2 FYNNEI. The CDR3 runs 10 residues. The V end lost 10 bases, the J end lost 6 bases, and 7 bases lay between the germline ends. CDR3 sequence: CANGRNEQFF. The CDR3 DNA reads TGTGCCAACGGTCGCAATGAGCAGTTCTTC.

This clone was recorded a few times. The V gene is TRBV2, the J gene TRBJ2-1, with a weak D call TRBD2 (6 bases). The germline V gene has CDR1 SNHLY and CDR2 FYNNEI. CDR3 length equals 15 residues. Trimming took 3 bases from V and 8 from J, leaving 17 bases between them. The CDR3 DNA reads as TGTGCCAGCAGTGATCCCCTAGCGCGCCACCATGAGCAGTTCTTC. Encoded protein: CASSDPLARHHEQFF.

V usage is TRBV6-5 and J usage is TRBJ2-1, with 9 bases lining up with TRBD1. J lost 5 bases, V lost 1 base, and 6 bases had no gene match. CDR1 and CDR2 from the germline V gene are MNHEY and SVGAGI. This CDR3 spans 16 amino acids. The CDR3 region is CASSYWATGGDNEQFF. The CDR3 coding sequence is TGTGCCAGCAGTTACTGGGCGACAGGGGGGGACAATGAGCAGTTCTTC.

This rearrangement joins TRBV5-1 to TRBJ2-5; 9 bases map to TRBD2. Trimming at V came to 0 bases and at J to 1 base, leaving 1 base not matched to a gene. This CDR3 spans 15 amino acids. Looked up from germline, CDR1 is SGHRS and CDR2 is YFSETQ. The CDR3: CASSLGLAVQETQYF. CDR3 bases: TGCGCCAGCAGCTTGGGACTAGCGGTCCAAGAGACCCAGTACTTC.